Presented here are 18 T cell receptor beta chains from one specimen sequenced in a study of OX40 agonist ivuxolimab in advanced cancers. TCRdb's copy holds only in-frame clones and misses some; the assay was immunoSEQ multiplex PCR. This table holds some 48,000 clones, 79% found once. Here the sequenced sample was CD4+ or CD8+ T cells sorted from blood, taken in a trial of the OX40 agonist ivuxolimab. All receptors come from an adult with an advanced solid tumor such as melanoma, head and neck, liver or kidney cancer.

This chain uses TRBV7-9 with TRBJ2-7; 7 nucleotides agree with TRBD2. This CDR3 is built from 12 residues. Trimming took 3 bases from V and 7 from J; bases not matched to a gene: 3. Germline lookup yields CDR1 SEHNR and CDR2 FQNEAQ (reference sequence). The CDR3 reads CASSFGGREQYF. CDR3 DNA: TGTGCCAGCAGCTTCGGGGGGAGGGAGCAGTACTTC.

CDR3 nucleotide sequence: TGTGCCAGCAGCAGCAGGTCTCGGGACTATGGCTACACCTTC. Translated: CASSSRSRDYGYTF. V gene TRBV7-2 combines with J gene TRBJ1-2; D ambiguous. The CDR3 contains 14 residues. V shed 5 bases and J shed 3 bases, with 13 bases lying between them. Germline values: CDR1 SGHTA, CDR2 FQGNSA.

The rearrangement uses TRBV6-5 and TRBJ2-5; a weak D match, TRBD2 (5 bases). The CDR3 extends over 14 amino acids. CDR1 and CDR2 (germline): MNHEY, SVGAGI. Trimming shortened V by 2 bases and J by 4 bases, and 11 bases separated the two germline ends. CDR3 protein: CASSYRPRGETQYF. CDR3 nucleotide sequence: TGTGCCAGCAGTTACCGGCCACGGGGAGAGACCCAGTACTTC.

There are a few counts of this clone. The chain recombines TRBV11-2 with TRBJ1-1, with D uncertain. This CDR3 contains 14 residues. Germline V gene lookup returns CDR1 SGHAT and CDR2 FQNNGV. V lost 5 bases and J 1 base, leaving 11 bases between the germline ends. The CDR3 here is CASSPLSRNTEAFF. The CDR3 coding sequence is TGTGCCAGCAGCCCCCTTTCGAGGAACACTGAAGCTTTCTTT.

The rearrangement uses TRBV27 and TRBJ2-5; D unresolved. The V gene's germline CDR1 is MNHEY and CDR2 SMNVEV (reference sequence). The CDR3 spans 13 residues. V dropped 5 bases and J dropped 5 bases, with 12 bases sitting between them. The CDR3 nucleotides are TGTGCCAGCAGTCCTCCTCATGGGGAGACCCAGTACTTC. Translation: CASSPPHGETQYF.

V usage is TRBV18 and J usage is TRBJ2-4; no clear D gene. The V and J ends lost 3 bases and 0 bases respectively, with 15 bases between them. Germline V lookup: CDR1 KGHSH, CDR2 LQKENI. The CDR3 length is 17 residues. The DNA for the CDR3 is TGTGCCAGCTCACCGGGCAACCGACCGCTAGCCAAAAACATTCAGTACTTC. Translating it yields CASSPGNRPLAKNIQYF.

The rearrangement links TRBV5-4 to TRBJ2-5, with TRBD2 identical over 16 bases. V trimming: 3 bases; J trimming: 0 bases; junction bases outside the gene matches: 8. The CDR3 extends over 19 amino acids. Germline CDR1 and CDR2: SGHNT and YYREEE (reference sequence). CDR3 sequence reads: CASSSMAGLAGGHQETQYF. The DNA of the CDR3 is TGTGCCAGCAGCTCCATGGCGGGACTAGCGGGGGGGCACCAAGAGACCCAGTACTTC.

V usage is TRBV19 and J usage is TRBJ2-2; a weak D match, TRBD1 (6 bases). V was shortened by 8 bases and J by 6 bases, with 16 bases between the two germline ends. The CDR3 is 14 residues long. The germline gives CDR1 LNHDA, CDR2 SQIVND (reference sequence). The CDR3 nucleotides read TGTGCCAGTCGAACAGGGATGGGACCCGGGGAGCTGTTTTTT. Translated: CASRTGMGPGELFF.

The chain employs TRBV7-9 and TRBJ2-5; D assignment may be TRBD1 or TRBD2 (5 bases each). This CDR3 contains 16 residues. Trimming removed 5 bases from V and 5 bases from J, with 21 bases in between. The germline CDR1 and CDR2 sequences are SEHNR and FQNEAQ (reference sequence). In DNA form, the CDR3 reads TGTGCCAGCAGCACCAGCTGGGACGCTAGGCTGGAGACCCAGTACTTC. It yields the protein CASSTSWDARLETQYF. The variable domain in full, completed from reference TRBV7-9 and TRBJ2-5, reads DTGVSQNPRHKITKRGQNVTFRCDPISEHNRLYWYRQTLGQGPEFLTYFQNEAQLEKSRLLSDRFSAERPKGSFSTLEIQRTEQGDSAMYLCASSTSWDARLETQYFGPGTRLLVL.

The CDR3 coding sequence is TGCGCCAGCAGCCAGATCGATATGGGACTAGTCCGCAATGAGCAGTTCTTC. The encoded protein is CASSQIDMGLVRNEQFF. This chain links TRBV4-1 with TRBJ2-1; 8 nucleotides match TRBD2. V shed 3 bases, J shed 6 bases, and the junction held 13 bases outside the gene matches. The CDR3 sequence is 17 residues long. Germline CDR1 MGHRA, CDR2 YSYEKL.

The V call is TRBV12-5, the J call TRBJ2-1, with 8 nucleotides matching TRBD2. Germline values: CDR1 LGHNT, CDR2 FRNRAP. V was clipped by 8 bases and J by 9 bases; unmatched bases: 3. The CDR3 consists of 11 residues. For the CDR3, the DNA is TGTGCTAGTACCCTAGCGGGTGAGCAGTTCTTC. Translated, it gives CASTLAGEQFF.

The chain employs TRBV7-2 and TRBJ2-6, with D maybe TRBD1 (6 bases). Per germline, CDR1 SGHTA and CDR2 FQGNSA. The CDR3 totals 15 residues. V lost 8 bases, J lost 2 bases, and 13 bases lay in between. As DNA, the CDR3 is TGTGCCAGCGGTCTAGGGGGTGCTGGGGCCAACGTCCTGACTTTC. This encodes CASGLGGAGANVLTF.

The CDR3 region has the DNA TGTGCCAGCAGCTTAGCGGGGTTGAATGAGCAGTTCTTC. This encodes CASSLAGLNEQFF. The V gene is TRBV11-2, the J gene TRBJ2-1; D perhaps matches TRBD2 (5 bases). There are 13 residues in the CDR3. V was shortened by 1 base and J by 7 bases, with 8 bases between the two germline ends. In germline, CDR1 is SGHAT, CDR2 FQNNGV.

This clone was found once. The V and J genes are TRBV16 and TRBJ1-4, with a possible D match to TRBD1 (6 bases). This CDR3 is 13 amino acids long. The V gene lost 5 bases and the J gene lost 8 bases, with 12 bases spanning the gap. Germline V CDR1 and CDR2: KGHSY, FQNENV. The CDR3 coding sequence is TGTGCCAGCAGCTATAACAGGGAGGAAAAACTGTTTTTT. This translates into CASSYNREEKLFF.

The table lists this clone with a few counts. It is unclear where the CDR3 begins or ends on the DNA, so no DNA is shown, and the CDR3 is as TCRdb lists it. CDR3: CASSLRAGTLSGTQYF. The chain is built from TRBV7-2 and TRBJ2-5. Germline CDR1 SGHTA, CDR2 FQGNSA. Counting both end residues, the CDR3 totals 16 amino acids.

This chain links TRBV4-2 with TRBJ1-6; the D gene is possibly TRBD1 (5 bases). This CDR3 has 15 residues. CDR1 is LGHNA, CDR2 YNFKEQ, per germline. V lost 4 bases and J 5 bases, leaving 12 bases between the germline ends. CDR3 nucleotides: TGTGCCAGCAGCCCTTCTCAGGGCCATAATTCACCCCTCCACTTT. Its protein is CASSPSQGHNSPLHF.

The genes are TRBV7-8 and TRBJ2-3; 11 nucleotides agree with TRBD2. The CDR3 runs to 18 residues. Germline V gene lookup returns CDR1 SGHVS and CDR2 FQNEAQ. J was trimmed by 0 bases and V by 5 bases; bases with no gene match: 10. CDR3 in amino acids: CASSPSLLAGGSTDTQYF. The CDR3 nucleotides read TGTGCCAGCAGCCCGAGCCTTTTAGCGGGGGGGAGCACAGATACGCAGTATTTT.

This clone was seen a single time. CDR3 DNA sequence: TGTGCCAGCAGTTACGACAGTGGGGGTACGCAGTATTTT. Translation: CASSYDSGGTQYF. V usage is TRBV6-6 and J usage is TRBJ2-3; either TRBD1 or TRBD2 may supply D (5 bases each). This CDR3 region has 13 residues. Germline CDR1 and CDR2: MNHNY and SVGAGI (reference sequence). The V end lost 2 bases, the J end lost 8 bases, and 11 bases lay between the germline ends.